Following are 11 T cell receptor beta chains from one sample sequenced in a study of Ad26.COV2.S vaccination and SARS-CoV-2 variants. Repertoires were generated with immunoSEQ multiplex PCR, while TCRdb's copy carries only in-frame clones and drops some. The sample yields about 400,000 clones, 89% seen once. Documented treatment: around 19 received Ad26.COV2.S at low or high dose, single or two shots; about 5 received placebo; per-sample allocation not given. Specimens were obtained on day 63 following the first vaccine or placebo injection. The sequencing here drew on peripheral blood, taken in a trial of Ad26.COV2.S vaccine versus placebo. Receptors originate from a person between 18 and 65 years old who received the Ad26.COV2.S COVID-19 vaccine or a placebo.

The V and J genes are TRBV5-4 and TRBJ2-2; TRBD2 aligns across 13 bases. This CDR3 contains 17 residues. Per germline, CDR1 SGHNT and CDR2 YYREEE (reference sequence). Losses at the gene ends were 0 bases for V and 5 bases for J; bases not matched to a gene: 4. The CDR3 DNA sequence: TGTGCCAGCAGCTTGGAACTAGCGGGAGGGTATACCGGGGAGCTGTTTTTT. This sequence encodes CASSLELAGGYTGELFF.

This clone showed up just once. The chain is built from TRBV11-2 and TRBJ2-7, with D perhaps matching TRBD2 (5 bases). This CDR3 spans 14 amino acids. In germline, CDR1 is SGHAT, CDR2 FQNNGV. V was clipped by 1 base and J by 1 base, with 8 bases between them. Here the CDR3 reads CASSLGPGSYEQYF. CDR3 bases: TGTGCCAGCAGCTTAGGGCCGGGGTCCTACGAGCAGTACTTC.

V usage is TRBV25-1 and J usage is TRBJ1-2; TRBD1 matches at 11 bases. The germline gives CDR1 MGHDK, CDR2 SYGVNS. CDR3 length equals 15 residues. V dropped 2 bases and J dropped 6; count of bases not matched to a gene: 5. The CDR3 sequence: CASSELGTGGDGYTF. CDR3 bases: TGTGCCAGCAGTGAACTTGGGACAGGGGGGGATGGCTACACCTTC.

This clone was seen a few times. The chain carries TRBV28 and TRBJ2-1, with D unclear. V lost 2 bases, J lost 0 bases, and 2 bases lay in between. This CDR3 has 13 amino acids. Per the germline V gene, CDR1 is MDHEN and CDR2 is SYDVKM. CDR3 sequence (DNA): TGTGCCAGCAGTTTAAGCTCCTACAATGAGCAGTTCTTC. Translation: CASSLSSYNEQFF.

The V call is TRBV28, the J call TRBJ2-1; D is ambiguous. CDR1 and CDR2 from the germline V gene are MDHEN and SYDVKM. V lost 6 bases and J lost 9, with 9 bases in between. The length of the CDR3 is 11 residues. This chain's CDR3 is CASRSLREQFF. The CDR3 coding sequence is TGTGCCAGCAGGTCACTTCGTGAGCAGTTCTTC.

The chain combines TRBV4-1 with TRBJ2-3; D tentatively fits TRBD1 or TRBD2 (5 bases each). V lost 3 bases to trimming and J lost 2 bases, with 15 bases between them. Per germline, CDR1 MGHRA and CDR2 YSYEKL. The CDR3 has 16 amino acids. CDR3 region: CASSQTRDRYTDTQYF. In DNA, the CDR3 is TGCGCCAGCAGCCAGACTCGGGACCGTTACACAGATACGCAGTATTTT.

Here the CDR3 reads CAGGSGNQPQHF. DNA for the CDR3: TGTGCGGGGGGCAGTGGCAATCAGCCCCAGCATTTT. The chain joins TRBV6-1 to TRBJ1-5; the D gene is possibly TRBD1 (6 bases). The CDR3 runs 12 residues. Germline loops: CDR1 MNHNS, CDR2 SASEGT.

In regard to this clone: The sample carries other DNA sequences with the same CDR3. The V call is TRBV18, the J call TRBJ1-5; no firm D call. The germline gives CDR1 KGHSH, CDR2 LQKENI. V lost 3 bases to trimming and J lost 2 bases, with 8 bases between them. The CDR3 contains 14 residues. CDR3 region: CASSPSGGNQPQHF. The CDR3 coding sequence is TGTGCCAGCTCACCCAGCGGGGGCAATCAGCCCCAGCATTTT.

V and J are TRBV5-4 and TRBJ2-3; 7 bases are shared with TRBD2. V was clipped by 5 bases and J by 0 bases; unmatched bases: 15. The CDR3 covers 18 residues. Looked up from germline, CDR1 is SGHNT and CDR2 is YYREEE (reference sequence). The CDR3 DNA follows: TGTGCCAGCAGAACCACGGTCAACCCTAGCGGTAGCACAGATACGCAGTATTTT. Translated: CASRTTVNPSGSTDTQYF. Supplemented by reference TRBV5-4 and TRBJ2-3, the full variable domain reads ETGVTQSPTHLIKTRGQQVTLRCSSQSGHNTVSWYQQALGQGPQFIFQYYREEENGRGNFPPRFSGLQFPNYSSELNVNALELDDSALYLCASRTTVNPSGSTDTQYFGPGTRLTVL.

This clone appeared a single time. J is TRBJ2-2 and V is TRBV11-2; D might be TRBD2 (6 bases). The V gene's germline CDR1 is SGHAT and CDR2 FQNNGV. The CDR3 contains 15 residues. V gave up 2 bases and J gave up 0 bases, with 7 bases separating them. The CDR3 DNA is TGTGCCAGCAGCTTAATAGCGGCGAACACCGGGGAGCTGTTTTTT. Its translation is CASSLIAANTGELFF.

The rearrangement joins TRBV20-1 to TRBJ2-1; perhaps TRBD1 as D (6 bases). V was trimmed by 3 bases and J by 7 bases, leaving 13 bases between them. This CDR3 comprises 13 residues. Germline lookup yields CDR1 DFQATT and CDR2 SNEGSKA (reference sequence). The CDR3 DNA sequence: TGCAGTGCTAGTAGGGGGAACCGGAATGAGCAGTTCTTC. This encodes CSASRGNRNEQFF.